This T cell receptor (beta chain) originates from a study of blood T cell repertoires in COVID-19. Study details: Material from acute and convalescent COVID-19 was sourced from the United States, Italy and Spain. PBMCs, B-cell-depleted T cells, or T cells provided the cDNA or gDNA that made up the material.

The method was immunoSEQ multiplex PCR; TCRdb's version includes in-frame clones alone and lacks a portion of them. Of about 270,000 clones listed, about 91% were seen once; the top ten hold under 3%. V lost 0 bases, J lost 6 bases, and 10 bases lay in between. The CDR3 covers 14 residues. Germline V CDR1 and CDR2: SGHRS, YFSETQ. Those enrolled in Seattle joined during active infection and were followed longitudinally afterward. The V call is TRBV5-1, the J call TRBJ2-1; tentatively, D is TRBD1 (6 bases). Input material: peripheral blood. The receptor's source is a person aged 18-29 years with COVID-19, enrolled during active disease. The CDR3 loop reads CASSLASGVNEQFF. In nucleotides, the CDR3 is TGCGCCAGCAGCTTGGCCTCAGGGGTCAATGAGCAGTTCTTC.